This is a list of T cell receptor beta chains from one sample in a study of PD-L1 blockade in urothelial cancer. Produced via immunoSEQ multiplex PCR; TCRdb's table is partial and in-frame only. The sample gives 35,000 to 50,000 clones, more than 70% of which show up once; roughly 14% is in the top ten. The sample consisted of PBMCs, taken around atezolizumab (anti-PD-L1) treatment. The receptors here all came from a woman aged 55-75 years with urothelial cancer. The CDR3 runs from the conserved cysteine through the conserved F or W. D genes are given only for firm matches. Size values are once, few and many counts, or a class for expanded clones, and some rows have none.

NA	TRBV7-2	TRBD2	TRBJ2-7	CASSLNLAGGGYEQYF	TGTGCCAGCAGCTTAAATTTAGCGGGGGGGGGCTACGAGCAGTACTTC
NA	TRBV4-3	TRBD1	TRBJ2-1	CASSQDIRDRGGDEQFF	TGCGCCAGCAGCCAAGATATCCGGGACAGGGGGGGCGATGAGCAGTTCTTC
NA	TRBV7-2	NA	TRBJ2-7	CASSLADKSYEQYF	TGTGCCAGCAGCTTAGCTGACAAGTCCTACGAGCAGTACTTC
NA	TRBV5-5	TRBD1	TRBJ2-7	CASSLGGTAYEQYF	TGTGCCAGCAGCTTGGGTGGGACAGCATACGAGCAGTACTTC
NA	TRBV11-2	TRBD2	TRBJ2-7	CASSSGLAGNYEQYF	TGTGCCAGCAGCTCAGGACTAGCGGGAAACTACGAGCAGTACTTC
once	TRBV5-8	TRBD1	TRBJ2-1	CASSSGQAKYNEQFF	TGTGCCAGCAGCTCGGGACAGGCTAAATACAATGAGCAGTTCTTC
NA	TRBV7-2	NA	TRBJ1-1	CASSLEAGNTEAFF	TGTGCCAGCAGCTTAGAAGCAGGGAACACTGAAGCTTTCTTT
NA	TRBV7-9	NA	TRBJ2-5	CASSLAQRTRETQYF	TGTGCCAGCAGCTTAGCGCAAAGAACCAGAGAGACCCAGTACTTC
NA	TRBV5-1	TRBD1	TRBJ2-7	CASSTTGDHYEQYF	TGCGCCAGCAGCACGACAGGGGACCACTACGAGCAGTACTTC
few	TRBV6-6	NA	TRBJ2-3	CASSSDITDTQYF	TGTGCCAGCAGCTCCGACATTACAGATACGCAGTATTTT
NA	TRBV9	TRBD2	TRBJ2-3	CASSVGTSGSFDTQYF	TGTGCCAGCAGCGTCGGGACTAGCGGGAGTTTCGATACGCAGTATTTT
NA	TRBV6-6	TRBD1	TRBJ2-2	CASSPGTGAYTGELFF	TGTGCCAGCAGCCCAGGGACAGGGGCTTACACCGGGGAGCTGTTTTTT
NA	TRBV28	NA	TRBJ1-2	CASSSVGNYGYTF	TGTGCTAGCAGTTCAGTCGGGAACTATGGCTACACCTTC
NA	TRBV7-9	NA	TRBJ1-5	CASSLGQTPQPQHF	TGTGCCAGCAGCCTCGGACAGACGCCGCAGCCCCAGCATTTT
NA	TRBV13	TRBD2	TRBJ2-3	CASSPGLAPSTDTQYF	TGTGCCAGCAGCCCGGGACTAGCCCCCAGCACAGATACGCAGTATTTT
NA	TRBV7-6	NA	TRBJ2-7	CASSLGKGLYEQYF	TGTGCCAGCAGCTTAGGGAAGGGACTCTACGAGCAGTACTTC
NA	TRBV15	TRBD2	TRBJ2-1	CATRDSGTSERNEQFF	TGTGCCACTAGAGACTCCGGGACTAGCGAGCGCAATGAGCAGTTCTTC
NA	TRBV11-3	TRBD2	TRBJ2-2	CASSLAGGETGELFF	TGTGCCAGCAGCCTAGCGGGAGGGGAAACCGGGGAGCTGTTTTTT
NA	TRBV7-9	NA	TRBJ1-1	CASSLSLNTEAFF	TGTGCCAGCAGCTTAAGCCTAAACACTGAAGCTTTCTTT
NA	TRBV5-1	NA	TRBJ2-1	CASSPIPGSNEQFF	TGCGCCAGCAGCCCGATTCCGGGGAGCAATGAGCAGTTCTTC
NA	TRBV5-6	TRBD1	TRBJ2-7	CASSLVTRGTNYEQYF	TGTGCCAGCAGCTTGGTCACCAGGGGGACAAACTACGAGCAGTACTTC
NA	TRBV19	TRBD2	TRBJ2-1	CASSIGVAGANEQFF	TGTGCCAGTAGTATTGGCGTAGCGGGAGCCAATGAGCAGTTCTTC
NA	TRBV7-9	NA	TRBJ1-4	CASTVGGAVNEKLFF	TGTGCCAGCACCGTAGGCGGGGCCGTTAATGAAAAACTGTTTTTT
NA	TRBV7-2	NA	TRBJ2-3	CASSLITTDTQYF	TGTGCCAGCAGCTTAATAACAACAGATACGCAGTATTTT
NA	TRBV5-1	TRBD1	TRBJ2-7	CASSFQDRSAAEQYF	TGCGCCAGCAGCTTCCAGGACAGGTCCGCGGCCGAGCAGTACTTC
NA	TRBV7-9	TRBD2	TRBJ2-7	CASSSGTRIYEQYF	TGTGCCAGCAGCTCAGGGACTAGGATCTACGAGCAGTACTTC
NA	TRBV11-2	NA	TRBJ1-3	CASSSSPGGNTIYF	TGTGCCAGCAGCTCCTCGCCCGGGGGAAACACCATATATTTT